The entry below describes one TCR beta chain. What antigen it recognizes has not been identified. Per-base qualities were not stored, and no clone one base away is much larger. V lost 0 bases and J lost 7 bases; the stretch between them is 10 bases long. The CDR3 holds 13 amino acids from the cysteine to the phenylalanine. The sequence is cut down to CDR3 DNA, 39 bases in frame from base 1. The germline V gene encodes CDR1 LNHNV and CDR2 YYDKDF (reference sequence). Amplification of TCR beta CDR3 regions was carried out from RNA transcripts. For the first round of RT-PCR on the TCR CDR3, the HTBI primer set was used together with the Qiagen OneStep RT-PCR kit. Libraries were constructed in a second round of multiplex PCR, after which size selection and purification were carried out. Paired-end sequencing of the libraries was performed with 100 bp reads on an Illumina HiSeq2000. As for the authors' bioinformatics: SOAPnuke was used to process the raw data, removing reads that contained adapters or uncalled bases, had a mean Phred below 15, or lacked an exact match to the constant primer or identifier. COPE v1.2.5 was used to merge high-quality paired reads, and clonotypes were defined as unique nucleotide sequences. Clonotypes were aligned to IMGT TRBV, TRBD and TRBJ reference segments using MiTCR v1.1. Only V-J combinations with frequency above 0.0001, covering about 99% of repertoires, were analysed. A TCS score was defined as the ratio between F50 (clonal expansion) and ExV (chaos), using BLOSUM62-based TCRdist between CDR3 peptides within each V-J. Welch's t-statistics and random forest reduced around 510 V-J features to 13, which were used in a naive Bayes classifier (R e1071). TCRdb handled the public reads itself, with Q25 trimming in fastp and clone calling in MiXCR, and kept productive beta chains. Identical CDR3 proteins give one entry, which carries the most common genes and DNA. None of the V and J calls come from the authors' own analysis; TCRdb made them. Across this sample there are more than 600,000 distinct CDR3 sequences, with around 15% seen only once. In total, the top ten clones hold around 8% of the sample.

This specimen belongs to a study of T cells in Graves' hyperthyroidism and ophthalmopathy (dated by TCRdb to between 2018 and 2020). With respect to the entire study: Peripheral blood was collected at initial diagnosis, before any treatment. After blood sampling, hyperthyroidism patients were treated with methimazole at a starting dose of 30 mg daily, and ophthalmopathy patients were treated with high-dose intravenous methylprednisolone. The paper describes TCR Vbeta CDR3 sequencing of 140 or so peripheral blood samples, made up of under 50 ophthalmopathy patients, 70 to 75 hyperthyroidism patients and 17 progressor patients. Prospective prediction of ophthalmopathy was tested in an independent validation cohort consisting of about 19 hyperthyroidism patients and 17 patients who later progressed to ophthalmopathy. The 100 discovery patients were randomly divided into training and test sets at a 7:3 ratio. Thyroid tissue and blood T-cell repertoires from six or seven Graves' hyperthyroidism patients were also compared in the study. To identify distinguishing TCR V-J signatures, a discovery cohort of 90 to 100 patients was used, comprising under 45 with Graves' ophthalmopathy and under 60 with stable Graves' hyperthyroidism.

Stable Graves' hyperthyroidism was defined as no progression to ophthalmopathy during 18 months of follow-up. Hyperthyroidism patients were newly diagnosed, had a disease duration of under 2 months, and were aged 18 to 65 years. The study excluded patients with uncontrolled infections, other autoimmune diseases, pregnancy or lactation. Diagnoses were based on clinical symptoms, serum thyroxine and TRAb, thyroid ultrasound and orbital computed tomography. PBMCs were separated from under 11 ml of fresh peripheral blood using Ficoll-Paque density gradient centrifugation. Trizol reagent was used to extract total RNA, and RNA quality was then checked on an Agilent 2100 Bioanalyzer. Results the study describes overall, beyond this receptor: In validation, the model predicted progression to ophthalmopathy a median of approximately 6.6 months before onset, with 65% to 71% sensitivity and just under 75% specificity. No statistical method was used to set the sample size in advance, and investigators knew the group allocation. A model built on a 13 V-J signature distinguished ophthalmopathy from stable hyperthyroidism, reaching about 88% sensitivity and 81.08% specificity in cross-validation and 80%/75% in testing. Blood samples also contained most of the expanded thyroid clonotypes (frequency above 0.001), which suggests that blood repertoires may reflect thyroid immune responses.

Sequenced: blood. The sequence was obtained from a man between 18 and 35 years old with Graves' hyperthyroidism. The sequence is built from TRBV15 and TRBJ2-7; TRBD1 is perhaps the D gene, given 5 matching bases. The CDR3 reads as follows: CATSRDGAGEQYF. Here is the DNA: TGTGCCACCAGCAGAGATGGGGCAGGAGAGCAGTACTTC.